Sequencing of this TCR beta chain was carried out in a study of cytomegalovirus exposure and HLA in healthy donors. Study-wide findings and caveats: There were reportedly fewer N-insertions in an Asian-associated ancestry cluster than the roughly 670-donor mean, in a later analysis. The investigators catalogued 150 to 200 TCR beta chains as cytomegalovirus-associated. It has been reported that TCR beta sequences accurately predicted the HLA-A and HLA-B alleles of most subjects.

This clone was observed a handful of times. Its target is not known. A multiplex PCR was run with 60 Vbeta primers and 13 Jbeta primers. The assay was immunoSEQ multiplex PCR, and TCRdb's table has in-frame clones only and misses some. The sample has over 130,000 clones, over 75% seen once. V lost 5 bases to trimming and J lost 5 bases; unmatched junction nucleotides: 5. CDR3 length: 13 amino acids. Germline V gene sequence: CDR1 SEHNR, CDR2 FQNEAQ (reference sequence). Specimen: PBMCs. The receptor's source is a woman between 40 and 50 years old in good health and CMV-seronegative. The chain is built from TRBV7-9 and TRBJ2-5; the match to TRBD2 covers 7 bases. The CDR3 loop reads CASSLWGGETQYF. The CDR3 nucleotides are TGTGCCAGCAGCCTCTGGGGGGGGGAGACCCAGTACTTC.